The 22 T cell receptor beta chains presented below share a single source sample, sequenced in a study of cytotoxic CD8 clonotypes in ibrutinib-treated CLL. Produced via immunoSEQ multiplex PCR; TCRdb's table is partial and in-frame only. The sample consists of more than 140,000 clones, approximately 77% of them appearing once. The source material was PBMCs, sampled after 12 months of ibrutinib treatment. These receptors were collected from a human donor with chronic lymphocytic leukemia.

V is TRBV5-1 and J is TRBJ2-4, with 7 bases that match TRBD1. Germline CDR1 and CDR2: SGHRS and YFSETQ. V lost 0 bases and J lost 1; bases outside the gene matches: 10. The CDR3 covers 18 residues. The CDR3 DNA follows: TGCGCCAGCAGCTTGGCGTTTACAGGGGTCATGGCCAAAAACATTCAGTACTTC. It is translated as CASSLAFTGVMAKNIQYF.

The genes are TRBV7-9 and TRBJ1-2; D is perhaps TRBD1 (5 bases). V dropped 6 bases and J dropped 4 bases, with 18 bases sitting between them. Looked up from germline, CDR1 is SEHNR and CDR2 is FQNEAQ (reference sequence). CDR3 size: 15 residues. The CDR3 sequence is CASRTGPGRAYGYTF. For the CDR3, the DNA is TGTGCCAGCAGGACCGGCCCAGGCAGGGCCTATGGCTACACCTTC.

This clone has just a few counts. The CDR3, as DNA: TGTGCCAGCAGCTCGGGACCTAACGCAGGAAACACCATATATTTT. It translates to CASSSGPNAGNTIYF. The chain employs TRBV7-8 and TRBJ1-3; D is perhaps TRBD1 (5 bases). From germline, CDR1 is SGHVS and CDR2 FQNEAQ. Trimming took off 4 bases at V and 4 bases at J, with 14 bases between the two ends. The CDR3 contains 15 residues.

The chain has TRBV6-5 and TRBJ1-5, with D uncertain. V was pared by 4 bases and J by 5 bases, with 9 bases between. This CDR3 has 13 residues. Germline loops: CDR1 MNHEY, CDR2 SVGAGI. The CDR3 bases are TGTGCCAGCAGTTTCCGACTCGATCAGCCCCAGCATTTT. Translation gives CASSFRLDQPQHF.

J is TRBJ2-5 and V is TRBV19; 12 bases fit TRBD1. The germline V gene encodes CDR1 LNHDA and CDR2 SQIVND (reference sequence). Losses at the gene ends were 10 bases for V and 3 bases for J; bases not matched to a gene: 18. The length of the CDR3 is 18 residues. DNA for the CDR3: TGTGCCACCTCTCGAAGTAAAGGGACAGGGGGCCGAGAAGAGACCCAGTACTTC. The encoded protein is CATSRSKGTGGREETQYF.

CDR3 residues: CASAGTEINYGYTF. The CDR3 nucleotides are TGTGCCAGTGCCGGGACAGAGATAAACTATGGCTACACCTTC. The chain joins TRBV28 to TRBJ1-2, with TRBD1 identical over 7 bases. The CDR3 totals 14 residues. V lost 9 bases and J lost 2; bases outside the gene matches: 9. In germline, CDR1 is MDHEN, CDR2 SYDVKM.

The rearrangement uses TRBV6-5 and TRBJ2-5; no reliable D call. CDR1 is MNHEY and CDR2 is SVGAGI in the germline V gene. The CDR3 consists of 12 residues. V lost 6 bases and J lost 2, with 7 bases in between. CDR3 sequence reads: CASRTPQETQYF. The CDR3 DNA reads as TGTGCCAGCAGGACCCCACAAGAGACCCAGTACTTC.

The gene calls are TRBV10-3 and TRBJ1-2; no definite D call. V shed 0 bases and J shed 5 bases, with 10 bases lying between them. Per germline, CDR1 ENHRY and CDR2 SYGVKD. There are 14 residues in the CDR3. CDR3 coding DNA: TGTGCCATCAGTGAGTCTTATTCTCGGTATGGCTACACCTTC. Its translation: CAISESYSRYGYTF.

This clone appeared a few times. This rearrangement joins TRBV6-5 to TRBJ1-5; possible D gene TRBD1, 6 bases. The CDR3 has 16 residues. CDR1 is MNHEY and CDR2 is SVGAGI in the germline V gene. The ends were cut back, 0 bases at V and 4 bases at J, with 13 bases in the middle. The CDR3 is CASSYSAGEGNQPQHF. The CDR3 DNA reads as TGTGCCAGCAGTTACTCAGCAGGGGAAGGGAATCAGCCCCAGCATTTT.

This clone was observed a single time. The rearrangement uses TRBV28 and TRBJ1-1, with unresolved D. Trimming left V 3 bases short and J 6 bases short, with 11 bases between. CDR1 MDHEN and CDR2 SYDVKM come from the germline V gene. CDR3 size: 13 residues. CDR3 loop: CASSFFRVSEAFF. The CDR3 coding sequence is TGTGCCAGCAGTTTTTTTCGTGTCTCTGAAGCTTTCTTT.

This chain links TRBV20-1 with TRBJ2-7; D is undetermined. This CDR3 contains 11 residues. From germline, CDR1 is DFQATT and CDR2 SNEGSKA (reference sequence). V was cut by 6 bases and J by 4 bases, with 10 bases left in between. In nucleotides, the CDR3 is TGCAGTGCCAAAGGCAATTACGAGCAGTACTTC. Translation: CSAKGNYEQYF.

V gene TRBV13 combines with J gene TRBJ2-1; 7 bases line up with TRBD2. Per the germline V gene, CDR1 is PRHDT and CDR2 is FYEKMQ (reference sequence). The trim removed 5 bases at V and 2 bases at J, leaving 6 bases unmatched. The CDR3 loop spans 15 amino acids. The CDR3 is CASSPRGGAYNEQFF. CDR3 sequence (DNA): TGTGCCAGCAGCCCCCGGGGAGGGGCCTACAATGAGCAGTTCTTC. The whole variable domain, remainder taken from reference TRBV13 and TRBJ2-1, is AAGVIQSPRHLIKEKRETATLKCYPIPRHDTVYWYQQGPGQDPQFLISFYEKMQSDKGSIPDRFSAQQFSDYHSELNMSSLELGDSALYFCASSPRGGAYNEQFFGPGTRLTVL.

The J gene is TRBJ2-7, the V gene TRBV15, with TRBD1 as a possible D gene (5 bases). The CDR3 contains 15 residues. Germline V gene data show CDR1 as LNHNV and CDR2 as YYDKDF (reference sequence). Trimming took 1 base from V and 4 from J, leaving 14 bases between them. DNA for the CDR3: TGTGCCACCAGCAGAGGCCAGGGCAAAGTTTACGAGCAGTACTTC. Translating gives CATSRGQGKVYEQYF.

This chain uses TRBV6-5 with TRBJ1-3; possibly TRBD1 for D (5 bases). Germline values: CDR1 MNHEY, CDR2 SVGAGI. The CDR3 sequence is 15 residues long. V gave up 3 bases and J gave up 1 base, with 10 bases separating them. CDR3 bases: TGTGCCAGCAGTTATGTTGGGGGGTCTGGAAACACCATATATTTT. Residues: CASSYVGGSGNTIYF.

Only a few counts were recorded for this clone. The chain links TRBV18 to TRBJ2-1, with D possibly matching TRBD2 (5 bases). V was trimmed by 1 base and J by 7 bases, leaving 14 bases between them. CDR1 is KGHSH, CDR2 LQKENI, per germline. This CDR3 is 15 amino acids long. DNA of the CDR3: TGTGCCAGCTCACCACTGGTACTAGAGGGTAATGAGCAGTTCTTC. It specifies CASSPLVLEGNEQFF.

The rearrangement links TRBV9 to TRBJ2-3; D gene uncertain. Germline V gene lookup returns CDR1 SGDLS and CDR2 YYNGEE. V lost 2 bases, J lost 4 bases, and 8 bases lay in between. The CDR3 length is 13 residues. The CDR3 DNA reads TGTGCCAGCAGCGTTGGCCCCCCAGATACGCAGTATTTT. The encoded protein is CASSVGPPDTQYF.

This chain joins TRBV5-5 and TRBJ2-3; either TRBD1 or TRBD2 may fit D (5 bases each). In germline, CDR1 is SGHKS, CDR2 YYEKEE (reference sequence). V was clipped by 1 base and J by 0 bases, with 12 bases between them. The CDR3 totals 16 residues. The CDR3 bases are TGTGCCAGCAGCTTGAGTGGGGGTCCTAGCACAGATACGCAGTATTTT. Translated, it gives CASSLSGGPSTDTQYF.

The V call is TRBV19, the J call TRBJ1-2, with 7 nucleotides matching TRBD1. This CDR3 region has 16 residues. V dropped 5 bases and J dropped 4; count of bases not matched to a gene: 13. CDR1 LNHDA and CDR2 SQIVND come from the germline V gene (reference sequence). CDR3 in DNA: TGTGCCAGTAGTTGGTTTCGGGGACAGACTCTCTATGGCTACACCTTC. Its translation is CASSWFRGQTLYGYTF.

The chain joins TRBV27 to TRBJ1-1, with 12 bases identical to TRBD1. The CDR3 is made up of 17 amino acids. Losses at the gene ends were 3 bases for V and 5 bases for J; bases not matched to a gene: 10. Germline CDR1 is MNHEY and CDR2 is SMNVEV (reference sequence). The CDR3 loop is CASSFLRRDRGLTEAFF. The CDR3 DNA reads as TGTGCCAGCAGTTTCCTTCGCAGGGACAGGGGGCTTACTGAAGCTTTCTTT.

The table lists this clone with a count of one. CDR3 coding DNA: TGCGCCAGCAGCCAAGTCGAGGGGGCGAACACTGAAGCTTTCTTT. The encoded protein is CASSQVEGANTEAFF. The chain links TRBV4-1 to TRBJ1-1; 7 bases line up with TRBD1. The germline CDR1 and CDR2 sequences are MGHRA and YSYEKL. With 1 base clipped from V and 1 base from J, the junction kept 3 bases outside the gene matches. This CDR3 comprises 15 residues.

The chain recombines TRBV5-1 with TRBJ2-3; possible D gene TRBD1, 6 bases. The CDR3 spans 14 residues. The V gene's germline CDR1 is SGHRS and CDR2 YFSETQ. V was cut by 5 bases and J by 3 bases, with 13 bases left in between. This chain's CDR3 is CASRSQGQTDTQYF. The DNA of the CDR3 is TGCGCCAGCAGGTCCCAAGGACAGACAGATACGCAGTATTTT.

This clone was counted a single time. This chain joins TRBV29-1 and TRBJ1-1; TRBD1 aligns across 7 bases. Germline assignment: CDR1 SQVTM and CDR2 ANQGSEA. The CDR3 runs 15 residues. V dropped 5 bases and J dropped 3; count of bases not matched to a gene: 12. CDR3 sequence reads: CSVRTGMVGYTEAFF. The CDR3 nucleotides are TGCAGCGTTAGGACAGGCATGGTGGGGTACACTGAAGCTTTCTTT.